This section outlines one T cell receptor (gamma chain) sequence together with its context. This clone was picked up one time. Its recognized antigen is unknown. A much larger clone is a single base away; this may be a read error. Distinct nucleotide sequences in the sample also encode this CDR3. Libraries were built with multiplex PCR. The data were produced on an Ion Torrent PGM. TRG repertoires were amplified from 150 to 250 ng of biopsy DNA with the LymphoTrack kit, in which Illumina adapters are carried by the primers. After purification with AMPure XP beads and quantification on a 2100 Bioanalyzer, the TRG amplicons were pooled in equimolar amounts. An Ion PGM instrument was used to sequence the TRG libraries. Regarding the original processing steps: FastX removed reads in which more than 10% of nucleotides fell below the per-patient third-quartile quality score. Reads were aligned with IMGT/HighV-QUEST to assign V, D and J genes, identify CDR3 regions and assess functionality. Sequences were converted to amino acids, and every sequence predicted to be non-functional was removed. The CDR3s were broken into kmers both with and without positional annotation, PCA was run on the kmer frequencies, and the samples were clustered using every one of the 1023 combinations of PCs 1-10. Classification was validated by leave-one-out cross-validation, in which parameters were re-optimised on the remaining samples each time. Shannon diversity was calculated using the vegan R package from repeated random subsamples equal to the lowest read count. For TCRdb, the public reads were processed anew by CATT, and duplicate DNA sequences were folded into one row. The V and J calls here are based on TCRdb, not the publication. The sample table contains over 1,500 gamma-chain clones; only one count was recorded for about 46% of them. Of the sample, roughly 8% falls within the top ten clones.

The data were taken from a study of intestinal T cells in coeliac disease (dated by TCRdb to between 2020 and 2021). A note on the overall study: In the TRG cohort, coeliac patients were much younger than controls, with a mean age of around 15 years compared with about 55 years. The TCR-delta (TRD) cohort included duodenal biopsies from ten or so coeliac disease patients and ten or so non-coeliac controls. Duodenal biopsies from fewer than 40 coeliac disease patients and around 21 non-coeliac controls made up a second, larger TCR-gamma (TRG) cohort. What the authors observed across the whole study: Age was significantly different between the coeliac and control groups, but splitting the analysis by age did not give a significant classification. Clustering based on TRG put 51 of 54 biopsies (about 94%) in the right class, and the reported leave-one-out accuracy was roughly 90%. Repeated CDR3 amino acid sequences could not be distinguished from PCR duplicates. TRD kmer-based clustering correctly classified all 20 or so biopsies in training, with a reported leave-one-out accuracy of over 80%. FFPE-derived DNA was found to be relatively degraded, and loss of a proportion of TCR sequences in each sample was likely caused by this degradation.

For each case, genomic DNA was isolated from ten 5-um FFPE scrolls with the QIAamp DNA FFPE tissue kit. Fully anonymised formalin-fixed paraffin-embedded duodenal biopsies surplus to diagnostic needs were used to test TCR repertoire-based classification of coeliac disease. The CDR3 numbers 17 residues from cysteine through phenylalanine. Only the CDR3 region is kept as DNA, spanning 51 bases read in frame from base 1. The clonotype originates from a human donor with celiac disease. Input material: a duodenal biopsy. Rearrangement joined TRGV10 to TRGJP1. TRGV10 is annotated as an ORF whose role is uncertain. The CDR3 protein: CAAWDCGPYTTGWFKIF. The bases are TGCGCTGCGTGGGATTGTGGGCCATATACCACTGGTTGGTTCAAGATATTT.